This T cell receptor beta chain was found in a study of T cell responses to AZD1222 COVID-19 vaccine. The protocol was immunoSEQ multiplex PCR, while the TCRdb copy is restricted to in-frame clones and leaves out a portion. The sample records approximately 43,000 clones, about 91% being singletons. CDR1 and CDR2 from the germline V gene are LNHDA and SQIVND (reference sequence). The CDR3 length is 15 residues. With V trimmed by 5 bases and J by 3 bases, 7 bases remained unmatched. J is TRBJ1-5 and V is TRBV19; 7 bases align to TRBD1. Sequencing used peripheral blood, obtained 28 days after the second AZD1222 dose. This TCR derives from an adult who received the AZD1222 COVID-19 vaccine. The CDR3 reads CASSLTGVNNQPQHF. The CDR3 region has the DNA TGTGCCAGTAGTCTCACAGGGGTGAACAATCAGCCCCAGCATTTT.